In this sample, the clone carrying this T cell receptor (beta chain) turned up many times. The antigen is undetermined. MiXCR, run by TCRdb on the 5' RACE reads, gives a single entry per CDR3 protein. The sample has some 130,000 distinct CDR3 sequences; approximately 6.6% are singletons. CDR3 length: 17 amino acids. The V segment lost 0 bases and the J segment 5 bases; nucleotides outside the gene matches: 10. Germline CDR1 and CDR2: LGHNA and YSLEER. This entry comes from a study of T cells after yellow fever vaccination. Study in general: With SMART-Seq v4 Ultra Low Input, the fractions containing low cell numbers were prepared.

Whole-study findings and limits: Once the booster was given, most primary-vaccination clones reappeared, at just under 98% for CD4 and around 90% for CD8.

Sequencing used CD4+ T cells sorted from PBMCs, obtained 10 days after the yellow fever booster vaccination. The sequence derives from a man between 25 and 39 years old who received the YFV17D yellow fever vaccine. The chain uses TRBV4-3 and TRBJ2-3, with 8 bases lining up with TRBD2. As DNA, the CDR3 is TGCGCCAGCAGCCAAGACCTCGGGAGGGTTGGAGGAGATACGCAGTATTTT. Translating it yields CASSQDLGRVGGDTQYF.